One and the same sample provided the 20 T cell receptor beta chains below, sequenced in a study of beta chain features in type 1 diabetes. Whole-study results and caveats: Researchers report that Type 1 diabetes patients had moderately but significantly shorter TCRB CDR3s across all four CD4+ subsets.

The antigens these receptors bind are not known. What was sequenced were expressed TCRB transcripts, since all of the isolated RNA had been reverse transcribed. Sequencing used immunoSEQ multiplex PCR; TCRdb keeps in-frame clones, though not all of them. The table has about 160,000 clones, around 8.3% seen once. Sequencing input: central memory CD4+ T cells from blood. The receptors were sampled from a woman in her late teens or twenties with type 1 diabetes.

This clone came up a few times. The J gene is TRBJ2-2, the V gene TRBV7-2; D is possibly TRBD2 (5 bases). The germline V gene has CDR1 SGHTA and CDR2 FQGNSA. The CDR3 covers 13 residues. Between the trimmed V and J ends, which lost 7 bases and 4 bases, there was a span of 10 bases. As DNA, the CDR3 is TGTGCCAGCATAGGACTGTCCACCGGGGAGCTGTTTTTT. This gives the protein CASIGLSTGELFF.

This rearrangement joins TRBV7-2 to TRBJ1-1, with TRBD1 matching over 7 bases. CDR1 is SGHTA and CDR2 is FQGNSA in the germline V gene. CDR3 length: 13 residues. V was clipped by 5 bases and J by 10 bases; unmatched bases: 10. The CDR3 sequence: CASSQRDSMRAFF. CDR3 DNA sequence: TGTGCCAGCAGCCAAAGGGACAGCATGCGAGCTTTCTTT.

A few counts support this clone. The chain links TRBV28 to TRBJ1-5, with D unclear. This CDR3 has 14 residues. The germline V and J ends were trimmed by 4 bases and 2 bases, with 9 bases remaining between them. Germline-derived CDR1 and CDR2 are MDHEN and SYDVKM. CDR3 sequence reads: CASSSLYGNQPQHF. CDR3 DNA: TGTGCCAGCAGTTCCCTTTATGGCAATCAGCCCCAGCATTTT.

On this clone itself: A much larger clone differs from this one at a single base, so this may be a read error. Written as DNA, the CDR3 is TGTGCCATCAGCCCGGAGGGAACTGGGGCCAACGTCCTGACTTTC. Translating gives CAISPEGTGANVLTF. The chain has TRBV10-3 and TRBJ2-6; D is perhaps TRBD2 (6 bases). With 6 bases removed from V and 2 bases from J, the gap between germline ends came to 11 bases. The CDR3 consists of 15 residues. Looked up from germline, CDR1 is ENHRY and CDR2 is SYGVKD.

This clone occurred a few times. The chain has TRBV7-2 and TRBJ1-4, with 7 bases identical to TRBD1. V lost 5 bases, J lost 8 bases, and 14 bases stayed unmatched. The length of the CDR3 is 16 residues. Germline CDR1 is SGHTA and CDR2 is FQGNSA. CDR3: CASSPPPQGVGEKLFF. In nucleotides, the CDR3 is TGTGCCAGCAGCCCCCCTCCTCAGGGGGTGGGAGAAAAACTGTTTTTT.

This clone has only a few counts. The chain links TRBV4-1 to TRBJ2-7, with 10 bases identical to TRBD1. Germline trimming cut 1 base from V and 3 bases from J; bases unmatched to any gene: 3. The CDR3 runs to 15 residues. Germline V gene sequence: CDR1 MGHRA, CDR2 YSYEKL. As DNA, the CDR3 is TGCGCCAGCAGCCAAGGGGACAGGGGAGGCTACGAGCAGTACTTC. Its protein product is CASSQGDRGGYEQYF.

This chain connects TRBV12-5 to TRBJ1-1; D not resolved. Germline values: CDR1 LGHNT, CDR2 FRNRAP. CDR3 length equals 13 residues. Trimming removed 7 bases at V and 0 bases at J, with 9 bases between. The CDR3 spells CASDNRVNTEAFF. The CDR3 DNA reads TGTGCTAGTGATAATCGGGTGAACACTGAAGCTTTCTTT.

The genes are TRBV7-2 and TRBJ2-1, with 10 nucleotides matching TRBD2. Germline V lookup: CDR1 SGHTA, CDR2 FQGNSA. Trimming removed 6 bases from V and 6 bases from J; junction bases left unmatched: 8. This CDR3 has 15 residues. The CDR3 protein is CASRSPGLARNEQFF. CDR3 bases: TGTGCCAGCAGGTCGCCGGGACTAGCGCGCAATGAGCAGTTCTTC. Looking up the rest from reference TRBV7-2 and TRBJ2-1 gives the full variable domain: GAGVSQSPSNKVTEKGKDVELRCDPISGHTALYWYRQSLGQGLEFLIYFQGNSAPDKSGLPSDRFSAERTGGSVSTLTIQRTQQEDSAVYLCASRSPGLARNEQFFGPGTRLTVL.

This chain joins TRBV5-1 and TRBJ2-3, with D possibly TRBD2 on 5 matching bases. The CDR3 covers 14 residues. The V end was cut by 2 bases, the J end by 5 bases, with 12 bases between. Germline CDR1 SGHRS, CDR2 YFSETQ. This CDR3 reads CASSFGIEGDTQYF. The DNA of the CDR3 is TGCGCCAGCAGCTTTGGGATCGAGGGAGATACGCAGTATTTT.

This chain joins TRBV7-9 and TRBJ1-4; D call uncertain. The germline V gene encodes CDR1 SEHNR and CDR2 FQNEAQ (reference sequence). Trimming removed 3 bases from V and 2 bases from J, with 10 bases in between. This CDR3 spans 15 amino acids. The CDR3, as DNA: TGTGCCAGCAGCTTCGGCGGCGGTACTAATGAAAAACTGTTTTTT. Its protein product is CASSFGGGTNEKLFF.

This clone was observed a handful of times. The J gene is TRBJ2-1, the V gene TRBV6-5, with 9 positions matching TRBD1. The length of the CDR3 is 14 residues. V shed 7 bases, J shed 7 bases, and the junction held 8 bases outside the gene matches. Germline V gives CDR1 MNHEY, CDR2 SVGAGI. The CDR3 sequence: CASTGTGRENEQFF. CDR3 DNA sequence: TGTGCCAGCACCGGGACAGGGAGAGAGAATGAGCAGTTCTTC.

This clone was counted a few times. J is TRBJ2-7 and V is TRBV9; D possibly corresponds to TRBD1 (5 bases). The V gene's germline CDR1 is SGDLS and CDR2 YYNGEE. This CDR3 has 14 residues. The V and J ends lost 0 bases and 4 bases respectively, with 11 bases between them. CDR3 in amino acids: CASSVGQGGYEQYF. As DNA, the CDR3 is TGTGCCAGCAGCGTAGGGCAGGGCGGATACGAGCAGTACTTC. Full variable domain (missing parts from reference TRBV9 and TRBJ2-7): DSGVTQTPKHLITATGQRVTLRCSPRSGDLSVYWYQQSLDQGLQFLIQYYNGEERAKGNILERFSAQQFPDLHSELNLSSLELGDSALYFCASSVGQGGYEQYFGPGTRLTVT.

DNA for the CDR3: TGTGCCACCAGCAGAGTGACAGCTGGAAACACCATATATTTT. Translated: CATSRVTAGNTIYF. J is TRBJ1-3 and V is TRBV15; D may be TRBD1 (5 bases). Trimming stripped 1 base from V and 2 bases from J, with 6 bases between. The CDR3 is 14 amino acids. Per the germline V gene, CDR1 is LNHNV and CDR2 is YYDKDF (reference sequence).

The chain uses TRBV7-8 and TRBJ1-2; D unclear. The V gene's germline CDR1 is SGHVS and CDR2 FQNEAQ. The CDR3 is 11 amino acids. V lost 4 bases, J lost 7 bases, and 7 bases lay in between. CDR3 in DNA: TGTGCCAGCAGCTCCTCCGGTGGCTACACCTTC. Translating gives CASSSSGGYTF.

CDR3 in DNA: TGTGCCAGCAGCGTCACGGACAGGGGGTCCTACGAGCAGTACTTC. Residues: CASSVTDRGSYEQYF. The chain couples TRBV11-2 to TRBJ2-7; 10 bases map to TRBD1. Germline V lookup: CDR1 SGHAT, CDR2 FQNNGV. The trim removed 5 bases at V and 1 base at J, leaving 5 bases unmatched. The CDR3 runs 15 residues. The variable domain in full, completed from reference TRBV11-2 and TRBJ2-7, reads EAGVAQSPRYKIIEKRQSVAFWCNPISGHATLYWYQQILGQGPKLLIQFQNNGVVDDSQLPKDRFSAERLKGVDSTLKIQPAKLEDSAVYLCASSVTDRGSYEQYFGPGTRLTVT.

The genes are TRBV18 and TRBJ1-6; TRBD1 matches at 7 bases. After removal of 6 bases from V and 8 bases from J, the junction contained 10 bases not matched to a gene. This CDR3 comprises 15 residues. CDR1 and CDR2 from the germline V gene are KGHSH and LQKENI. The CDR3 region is CASSPQQGTDSPLHF. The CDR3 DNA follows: TGTGCCAGCTCGCCCCAGCAAGGGACAGATTCACCCCTCCACTTT.

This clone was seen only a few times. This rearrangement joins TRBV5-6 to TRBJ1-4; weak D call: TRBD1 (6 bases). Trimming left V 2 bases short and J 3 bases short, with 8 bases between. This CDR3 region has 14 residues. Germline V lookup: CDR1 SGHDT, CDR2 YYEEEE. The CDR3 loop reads CASSFAGANEKLFF. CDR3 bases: TGTGCCAGCAGCTTCGCAGGGGCTAATGAAAAACTGTTTTTT.

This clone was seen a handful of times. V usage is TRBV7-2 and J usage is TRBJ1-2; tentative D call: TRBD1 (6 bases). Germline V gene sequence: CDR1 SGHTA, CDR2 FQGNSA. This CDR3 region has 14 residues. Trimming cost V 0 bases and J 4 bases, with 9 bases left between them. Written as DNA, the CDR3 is TGTGCCAGCAGCTTAGCAGGGGGAATCTATGGCTACACCTTC. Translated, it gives CASSLAGGIYGYTF.

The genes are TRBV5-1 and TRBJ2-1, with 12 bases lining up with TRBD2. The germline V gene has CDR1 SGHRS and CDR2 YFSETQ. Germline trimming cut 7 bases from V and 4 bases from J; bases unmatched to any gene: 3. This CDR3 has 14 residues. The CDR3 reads CASASGRAYNEQFF. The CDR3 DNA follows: TGCGCCAGCGCTAGCGGGAGGGCATACAATGAGCAGTTCTTC. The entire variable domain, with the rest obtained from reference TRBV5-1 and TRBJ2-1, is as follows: KAGVTQTPRYLIKTRGQQVTLSCSPISGHRSVSWYQQTPGQGLQFLFEYFSETQRNKGNFPGRFSGRQFSNSRSEMNVSTLELGDSALYLCASASGRAYNEQFFGPGTRLTVL.

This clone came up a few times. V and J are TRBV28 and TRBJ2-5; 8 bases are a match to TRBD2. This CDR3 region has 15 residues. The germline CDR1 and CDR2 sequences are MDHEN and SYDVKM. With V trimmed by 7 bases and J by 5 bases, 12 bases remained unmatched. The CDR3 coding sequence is TGTGCCAGCACCTCAGGGGCGGGAGGAGGGGAGACCCAGTACTTC. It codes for CASTSGAGGGETQYF.